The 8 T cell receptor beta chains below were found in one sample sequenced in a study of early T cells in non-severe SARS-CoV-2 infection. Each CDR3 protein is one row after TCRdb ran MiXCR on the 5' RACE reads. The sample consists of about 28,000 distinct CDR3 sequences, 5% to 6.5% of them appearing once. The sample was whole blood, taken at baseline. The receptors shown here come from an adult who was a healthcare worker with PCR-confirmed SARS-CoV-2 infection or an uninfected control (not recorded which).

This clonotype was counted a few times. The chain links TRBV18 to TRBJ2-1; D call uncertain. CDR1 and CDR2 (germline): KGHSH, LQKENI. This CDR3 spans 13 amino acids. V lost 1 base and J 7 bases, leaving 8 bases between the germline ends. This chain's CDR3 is CASSPLPQNEQFF. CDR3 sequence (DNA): TGTGCCAGCTCACCACTCCCCCAGAATGAGCAGTTCTTC.

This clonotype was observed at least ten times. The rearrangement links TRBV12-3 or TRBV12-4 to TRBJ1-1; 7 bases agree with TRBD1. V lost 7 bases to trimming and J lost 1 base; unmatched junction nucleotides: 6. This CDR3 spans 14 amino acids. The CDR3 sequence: CASTLGQRNTEAFF. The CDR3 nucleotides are TGTGCCAGCACCCTGGGACAGAGGAACACTGAAGCTTTCTTT.

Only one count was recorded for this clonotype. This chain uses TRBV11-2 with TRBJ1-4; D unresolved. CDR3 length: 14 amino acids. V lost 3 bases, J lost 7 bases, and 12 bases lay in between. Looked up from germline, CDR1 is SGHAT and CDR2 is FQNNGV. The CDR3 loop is CASSFVRDAEKLFF. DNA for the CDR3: TGTGCCAGCAGCTTCGTAAGGGATGCTGAAAAACTGTTTTTT.

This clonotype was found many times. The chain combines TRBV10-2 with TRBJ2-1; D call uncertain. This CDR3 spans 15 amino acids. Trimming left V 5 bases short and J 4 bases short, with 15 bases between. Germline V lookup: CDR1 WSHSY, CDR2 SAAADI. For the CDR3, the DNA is TGCGCCAGCAGTTCGACTCGGATAAATTACAATGAGCAGTTCTTC. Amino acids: CASSSTRINYNEQFF.

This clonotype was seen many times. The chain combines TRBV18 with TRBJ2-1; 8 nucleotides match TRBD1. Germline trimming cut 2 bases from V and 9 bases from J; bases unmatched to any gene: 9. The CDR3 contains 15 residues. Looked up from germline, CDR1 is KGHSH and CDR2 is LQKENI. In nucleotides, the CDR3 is TGTGCCAGCTCACCAGCGGACAGGGCCCTGGGTGAGCAGTTCTTC. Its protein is CASSPADRALGEQFF.

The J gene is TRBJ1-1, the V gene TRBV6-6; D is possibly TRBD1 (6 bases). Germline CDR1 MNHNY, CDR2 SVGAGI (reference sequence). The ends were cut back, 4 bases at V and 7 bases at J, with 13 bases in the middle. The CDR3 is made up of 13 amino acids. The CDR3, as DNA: TGTGCCAGCAGTTTTACGGACAGAATTGAAGCTTTCTTT. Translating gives CASSFTDRIEAFF.

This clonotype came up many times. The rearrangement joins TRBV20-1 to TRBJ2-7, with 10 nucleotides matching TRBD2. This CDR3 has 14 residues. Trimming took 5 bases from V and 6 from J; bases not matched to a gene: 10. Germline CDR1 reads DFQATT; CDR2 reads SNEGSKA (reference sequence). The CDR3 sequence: CSAPPAGGPSEQYF. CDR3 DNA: TGCAGTGCTCCCCCAGCGGGAGGGCCCTCCGAGCAGTACTTC.

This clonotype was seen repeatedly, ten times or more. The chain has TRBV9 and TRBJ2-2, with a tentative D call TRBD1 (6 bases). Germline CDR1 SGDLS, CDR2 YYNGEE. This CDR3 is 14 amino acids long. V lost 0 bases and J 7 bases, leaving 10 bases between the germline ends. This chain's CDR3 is CASSVEGDIGELFF. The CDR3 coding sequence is TGTGCCAGCAGCGTAGAGGGGGACATCGGGGAGCTGTTTTTT.